Below, 24 T cell receptor beta chains from the same sample are listed, as sequenced in a study of identical twins. Each CDR3 protein is one row after TCRdb ran MiXCR on the 5' RACE reads. The data hold about 470,000 distinct CDR3 sequences, with 20% to 25% observed a single time. These data also formed part of another study, on T cells expressing NK-cell markers.

Sample: CD4+ T cells sorted from blood. These receptors all stem from a woman between 18 and 29 years old in good health.

This clonotype was seen many times. The gene calls are TRBV11-2 and TRBJ2-2; tentatively, D is TRBD1 (6 bases). The CDR3 has 17 amino acids. CDR1 and CDR2 (germline): SGHAT, FQNNGV. Deletions cut 5 bases from V and 8 bases from J, with 24 bases between. The CDR3: CASSRTQITKGGGELFF. DNA for the CDR3: TGTGCCAGCAGCCGAACACAGATCACAAAAGGGGGTGGGGAGCTGTTTTTT.

The V gene is TRBV29-1, the J gene TRBJ1-1; D remains unclear. The CDR3 covers 12 residues. Germline V CDR1 and CDR2: SQVTM, ANQGSEA. The ends were cut back, 7 bases at V and 4 bases at J, with 13 bases in the middle. Written as DNA, the CDR3 is TGCAGCGCACAGAGCATGACCACTGAAGCTTTCTTT. This translates into CSAQSMTTEAFF.

The rearrangement joins TRBV20-1 to TRBJ2-3, with TRBD2 matching 10 bases. The V segment lost 1 base and the J segment 5 bases; nucleotides outside the gene matches: 3. Germline V gene lookup returns CDR1 DFQATT and CDR2 SNEGSKA (reference sequence). The CDR3 consists of 14 residues. Written as DNA, the CDR3 is TGCAGTGCTAGAGGGACTAGCGGCATAGATACGCAGTATTTT. Protein sequence: CSARGTSGIDTQYF.

The chain has TRBV6-6 and TRBJ1-2; weak D call: TRBD1 (5 bases). The CDR3 length is 13 residues. Trimming left V 6 bases short and J 8 bases short, with 16 bases between. In germline, CDR1 is MNHNY, CDR2 SVGAGI (reference sequence). The CDR3 protein is CASRPTGHGGYTF. The DNA for the CDR3 is TGTGCCAGCAGGCCAACAGGTCATGGGGGCTACACCTTC.

V and J are TRBV2 and TRBJ1-1; D unclear. Trimming took off 3 bases at V and 2 bases at J, with 10 bases between the two ends. This CDR3 has 14 residues. Germline CDR1 SNHLY, CDR2 FYNNEI. CDR3 bases: TGTGCCAGCAGTGATGGCGGCCTTAACACTGAAGCTTTCTTT. Translation gives CASSDGGLNTEAFF.

This clonotype has just a few counts. CDR3 sequence (DNA): TGTGCCAGCAGCCCTTGGAAGGGGGTTGGCAATCAGCCCCAGCATTTT. Amino acids: CASSPWKGVGNQPQHF. J is TRBJ1-5 and V is TRBV7-7, with a possible D match to TRBD1 (6 bases). V was shortened by 5 bases and J by 2 bases, with 16 bases between the two germline ends. The CDR3 contains 16 residues. The germline V gene encodes CDR1 SSHAT and CDR2 FNYEAQ (reference sequence).

This clonotype was picked up many times. V usage is TRBV6-2 or TRBV6-3 and J usage is TRBJ2-7, with D unclear. With 6 bases removed from V and 0 bases from J, the gap between germline ends came to 6 bases. CDR1 is MNHEY, CDR2 SVGEGT, per germline. The CDR3 loop spans 12 amino acids. CDR3: CASSLNSYEQYF. CDR3 DNA sequence: TGTGCCAGCAGCCTCAACTCCTACGAGCAGTACTTC.

V and J are TRBV5-1 and TRBJ2-7; 8 nucleotides agree with TRBD2. Germline V gene lookup returns CDR1 SGHRS and CDR2 YFSETQ. This CDR3 comprises 18 residues. J lost 3 bases, V lost 2 bases, and 16 bases had no gene match. The CDR3 DNA follows: TGCGCCAGCAGCTTAAGCCCGGCTAGCGGGCCCCGGGGCTACGAGCAGTACTTC. It yields the protein CASSLSPASGPRGYEQYF. The full variable domain, completed using reference TRBV5-1 and TRBJ2-7, is KAGVTQTPRYLIKTRGQQVTLSCSPISGHRSVSWYQQTPGQGLQFLFEYFSETQRNKGNFPGRFSGRQFSNSRSEMNVSTLELGDSALYLCASSLSPASGPRGYEQYFGPGTRLTVT.

The genes are TRBV12-3 or TRBV12-4 and TRBJ1-6; 7 nucleotides agree with TRBD1. J gave up 8 bases and V 6 bases, and 4 bases lay outside the gene matches. This CDR3 spans 13 amino acids. CDR3 sequence reads: CASSHGQDSPLHF. CDR3 bases: TGTGCCAGCAGCCATGGACAGGATTCACCCCTCCACTTT.

There are a few counts of this clonotype. The V and J genes are TRBV6-1 and TRBJ2-2, with 9 nucleotides matching TRBD1. The germline gives CDR1 MNHNS, CDR2 SASEGT. This CDR3 region has 16 residues. The V segment lost 6 bases and the J segment 6 bases; nucleotides outside the gene matches: 11. The CDR3 region is CASRPLGQGYPGELFF. CDR3 in DNA: TGTGCCAGCAGACCCCTGGGACAGGGTTACCCCGGGGAGCTGTTTTTT.

The chain recombines TRBV27 with TRBJ2-3; TRBD2 aligns across 10 bases. CDR3 length: 14 amino acids. J was trimmed by 2 bases and V by 7 bases; bases with no gene match: 3. The V gene's germline CDR1 is MNHEY and CDR2 SMNVEV (reference sequence). Here the CDR3 reads CASKAGGHTDTQYF. The CDR3, as DNA: TGTGCCAGCAAAGCGGGAGGGCACACAGATACGCAGTATTTT.

This clonotype has at least ten counts. The chain combines TRBV7-9 with TRBJ1-1; tentative D call: TRBD1 (5 bases). Germline V gene lookup returns CDR1 SEHNR and CDR2 FQNEAQ (reference sequence). V was trimmed by 2 bases and J by 1 base, leaving 8 bases between them. The CDR3 loop spans 14 amino acids. In nucleotides, the CDR3 is TGTGCCAGCAGCTTAATGGGGGGGAACACTGAAGCTTTCTTT. Translating gives CASSLMGGNTEAFF.

The rearrangement joins TRBV7-2 to TRBJ2-7, with TRBD2 as a possible D gene (5 bases). The CDR3 runs 14 residues. Germline loops: CDR1 SGHTA, CDR2 FQGNSA. Trimming shortened V by 5 bases and J by 0 bases, and 11 bases separated the two germline ends. As DNA, the CDR3 is TGTGCCAGCAGCCGGGATCCCACCTCCTACGAGCAGTACTTC. It yields the protein CASSRDPTSYEQYF. Variable domain in full (rest from reference TRBV7-2 and TRBJ2-7): GAGVSQSPSNKVTEKGKDVELRCDPISGHTALYWYRQSLGQGLEFLIYFQGNSAPDKSGLPSDRFSAERTGGSVSTLTIQRTQQEDSAVYLCASSRDPTSYEQYFGPGTRLTVT.

The chain links TRBV20-1 to TRBJ2-1; D possibly matches TRBD1 or TRBD2 (5 bases each). This CDR3 contains 14 residues. Germline CDR1 reads DFQATT; CDR2 reads SNEGSKA (reference sequence). The V and J ends lost 6 bases and 0 bases respectively, with 12 bases between them. The CDR3 region is CSAPGRHSYNEQFF. For the CDR3, the DNA is TGCAGTGCCCCGGGACGTCACTCCTACAATGAGCAGTTCTTC.

This clonotype was seen a few times. The rearrangement joins TRBV24-1 to TRBJ2-5, with 9 bases identical to TRBD1. The V gene end was trimmed by 0 bases and the J gene end by 5 bases; junction bases not matched to a gene: 6. This CDR3 comprises 16 residues. In germline, CDR1 is KGHDR, CDR2 SFDVKD. CDR3 sequence: CATSDLPGTGHETQYF. In nucleotides, the CDR3 is TGTGCCACCAGTGATTTGCCCGGGACAGGGCATGAGACCCAGTACTTC.

In its sample, this clonotype was seen a few times. This chain links TRBV5-1 with TRBJ2-7, with D possibly matching TRBD1 (6 bases). V gave up 1 base and J gave up 6 bases, with 17 bases separating them. The CDR3 consists of 15 residues. In germline, CDR1 is SGHRS, CDR2 YFSETQ. The CDR3: CASSLSQGSAGEQYF. CDR3 coding DNA: TGCGCCAGCAGCTTGTCCCAGGGGTCGGCAGGCGAGCAGTACTTC.

The chain has TRBV7-2 and TRBJ2-1; tentative D call: TRBD2 (5 bases). Trimming pared 0 bases from V and 7 bases from J, leaving 10 bases between. CDR1 is SGHTA and CDR2 is FQGNSA in the germline V gene. The CDR3 runs 14 residues. The CDR3 reads CASSLASRVNEQFF. For the CDR3, the DNA is TGTGCCAGCAGCTTAGCCTCGAGGGTTAATGAGCAGTTCTTC.

The genes are TRBV5-1 and TRBJ2-7; no reliable D call. V was clipped by 4 bases and J by 5 bases, with 16 bases between them. Per germline, CDR1 SGHRS and CDR2 YFSETQ. There are 14 residues in the CDR3. CDR3 DNA sequence: TGCGCCAGCAGCCCTCTTGCCGCTAAGGACGAGCAGTACTTC. Translated: CASSPLAAKDEQYF.

This clonotype was counted between two and nine times. The V call is TRBV6-1, the J call TRBJ1-1; TRBD1 might be the D (5 bases). V dropped 6 bases and J dropped 1 base, with 9 bases sitting between them. The CDR3 extends over 13 amino acids. Germline values: CDR1 MNHNS, CDR2 SASEGT. The CDR3 bases are TGTGCCAGCAGAAAGGGACCGAACACTGAAGCTTTCTTT. Residues: CASRKGPNTEAFF.

This clonotype was seen many times. The V call is TRBV7-2, the J call TRBJ2-1, with D unresolved. The CDR3 sequence is 15 residues long. From germline, CDR1 is SGHTA and CDR2 FQGNSA. Trimming removed 3 bases from V and 0 bases from J, with 9 bases in between. The CDR3 region is CASSFGDPSYNEQFF. The CDR3 nucleotides read TGTGCCAGCAGCTTTGGTGACCCCTCCTACAATGAGCAGTTCTTC.

V and J are TRBV5-1 and TRBJ1-1; no firm D call. This CDR3 is built from 15 residues. Germline V gene sequence: CDR1 SGHRS, CDR2 YFSETQ. Deletions cut 1 base from V and 2 bases from J, with 12 bases between. Here the CDR3 reads CASSLLSGRNTEAFF. Written as DNA, the CDR3 is TGCGCCAGCAGCTTGCTCTCGGGCAGAAACACTGAAGCTTTCTTT.

This chain uses TRBV20-1 with TRBJ2-1; TRBD2 aligns across 10 bases. The ends lost 0 bases at V and 0 bases at J; junction bases unmatched: 5. This CDR3 spans 17 amino acids. From germline, CDR1 is DFQATT and CDR2 SNEGSKA (reference sequence). This CDR3 is CSARDSSGRFSYNEQFF. CDR3 nucleotide sequence: TGCAGTGCTAGAGATAGTAGCGGGAGGTTCTCCTACAATGAGCAGTTCTTC.

This clonotype was found a few times. The rearrangement links TRBV11-3 to TRBJ1-1, with D perhaps matching TRBD1 (5 bases). With 8 bases removed from V and 0 bases from J, the gap between germline ends came to 13 bases. The CDR3 runs to 14 residues. In germline, CDR1 is SGHNT, CDR2 YENEEA. CDR3 sequence reads: CASGNGHMNTEAFF. As DNA, the CDR3 is TGTGCCAGCGGTAACGGACACATGAACACTGAAGCTTTCTTT.

In its sample, this clonotype was seen a few times. The chain links TRBV9 to TRBJ2-7; 14 nucleotides match TRBD2. V was pared by 3 bases and J by 6 bases, with 5 bases of the junction left unmatched. Germline V CDR1 and CDR2: SGDLS, YYNGEE. The CDR3 is 15 amino acids. In DNA, the CDR3 is TGTGCCAGCAGCGCGGGACTAGCGGGAGTAGCCGAGCAGTACTTC. Protein: CASSAGLAGVAEQYF.